This T cell receptor (beta chain) was observed in a study of T cell repertoires in cytomegalovirus infection. Via MiXCR, TCRdb re-called the reads, giving one row per CDR3 protein. The sample consists of roughly 190,000 distinct CDR3 sequences, 9.5% of them appearing once. This clonotype was found many times. Its antigen is unknown. Whole-study results and caveats: Across the ex vivo response, the dominant clonotypes were HLA-C-restricted CMV-specific TCR beta clonotypes. Identification of carriers of CMV plus the relevant HLA was achieved through cumulative public TCR beta family frequency.

The TCR comes from a human donor in good health (CMV status not recorded). Some clones in this sample may be carry-over from other donors' samples. The sequenced sample consisted of PBMCs.

As DNA, the CDR3 is TGTGCCAGCAACCCCCTGGAGGGGTATAATTCACCCCTCCACTTT. Translated, it gives CASNPLEGYNSPLHF. The chain is built from TRBV11-2 and TRBJ1-6; possible D gene TRBD1, 5 bases. CDR3 length: 15 amino acids. The V and J ends lost 7 bases and 4 bases respectively, with 14 bases between them. The germline V gene has CDR1 SGHAT and CDR2 FQNNGV.